The clone carrying this T cell receptor (beta chain) was picked up a small number of times. Its antigen is not known. This sample was included in a study of response to subunit inactivated influenza vaccine. One entry per CDR3 protein results from TCRdb running MiXCR on the RT-PCR reads. In the table there are over 800,000 distinct CDR3 sequences, 21% of which are singletons. The study's findings and limits: There was a suggestion from the authors that each seasonal influenza vaccination recruits few new T cells.

V was trimmed by 0 bases and J by 6 bases, leaving 12 bases between them. The germline gives CDR1 DFQATT, CDR2 SNEGSKA (reference sequence). CDR3 length equals 13 residues. Sequenced here: PBMCs from blood, sampled 5 days after vaccination. The receptor was isolated from a man in his fifties who received an inactivated influenza vaccine. The chain combines TRBV20-1 with TRBJ2-7; D is unresolved. This CDR3 is CSAREGSVGEQYF. CDR3 sequence (DNA): TGCAGTGCTAGAGAGGGTAGTGTTGGCGAGCAGTACTTC.